Detailed here is one TCR beta chain. Its specific antigen is unknown. Within one base of it there is no much larger clone, and no base qualities were kept. This entry is derived from a study of CD4 T cells in relation to SARS-CoV-2 and coronaviruses (dated by TCRdb to the early 2020s). Regarding the research as a whole: In the ViraFEST assay, PBMCs were cultured with antigen for approximately eleven days, after which TCR beta CDR3s were sequenced to identify clonal expansions specific to the antigen. For other donors in the study, expansion assays were sequenced with a different, Illumina-based TCR-beta assay. Shared crossreactive spike epitopes were mapped to their HLA restriction using patient-derived lymphoblastoid cell lines. Samples from a few pre-COVID donors and the naive versus memory experiments were sequenced with the Adaptive Biotechnologies TCR-sequencing kit; other data were Illumina-based. An HIV-1 Nef peptide pool or a culture without peptide was used as the negative reference condition. Memory CD4+ T cell crossreactivity between SARS-CoV-2 and common cold coronavirus spike proteins was assessed at the TCR clonotype level in the study.

Libraries were constructed by the immunoSEQ multiplex PCR assay. The paper's data handling went like this. During preprocessing, nonproductive sequences were discarded, as were any CDR3s that did not begin with C, did not end with F or W, or were shorter than 7 amino acids. Antigen-specific clonotypes were called with the MANAFEST web app on the basis of expansion relative to the reference and to other culture wells. A clone counted as positive if significantly expanded in 2 of 3 replicate wells versus the reference culture at FDR below 0.05. To be called positive, a clone also had to show significant expansion compared with every other tandem well and an odds ratio greater than 5. After three terminal residues were trimmed from each end, CDR3 homology was quantified as pairwise Levenshtein distance using the stringdist R package. TCRdb took this table from immuneACCESS and kept in-frame rearrangements with V and J called. Such tables lack part of the clones; where checked against another copy, unresolved V genes explain under half of the gap, and the rest is unexplained. V, J and clone size were drawn from that table, and D and trimming were deduced from the DNA. In this sample the table shows about 23,000 clones, more than 75% of which occur a single time. Roughly 13% of the sample belongs to the ten largest clones.

CD4+ T cells from unexposed donors were collected before the COVID-19 pandemic (2011-2018). The EasySep CD4+ T cell isolation kit was used to isolate CD4+ T cells once the cultures had run for more than 8 days. As cell numbers permitted, CD4+ T cells from unexposed donors were tested for reactivity to SARS-CoV-2 S and N and to four common cold coronavirus spike pools. About 1.8 million PBMCs per well were cultured in IMDM with roughly 5% human AB serum and around 10 IU/ml IL-2. Half of the culture medium was replaced with fresh IL-2-containing medium on days 3 and 7. Triplicate replicate wells were generally used for each peptide culture condition. The leukapheresis product for the unexposed donors was obtained through commercial purchase. PBMCs were isolated from leukapheresis product or whole blood by Ficoll-Paque PLUS gradient centrifugation. PBMCs were either cryopreserved at -140 degrees C or used fresh in the expansion assay. The QIAamp Micro DNA Kit was used to extract genomic DNA from the CD4+ T cells.

Overall results and qualifications from the work: Roughly 65% of donors had memory CD4+ clonotypes that crossrecognized SARS-CoV-2 and at least one common cold coronavirus spike. Compared with monoreactive clones, crossreactive clones had significantly weaker SARS-CoV-2-driven expansion, a result consistent with antigenic imprinting. The study was constrained by small numbers of patients and of tested TCRs. No donor contributed both pre-pandemic and post-infection samples, which limited tracing the source of pre-existing responses. Since the crossreactivity analysis centred on spike protein, crossreactivity against other viral proteins was not assessed.

CDR1 and CDR2, per the germline V gene, are KGHSH and LQKENI. The CDR3 numbers 14 residues from cysteine through phenylalanine. Just the 42-base CDR3 DNA is kept, in frame starting at base 1. V is cut by 3 bases and J by 3 bases, and the space between the germline ends is 9 bases. The V and J genes are TRBV18 and TRBJ2-1; the D gene is unclear. The sequenced material came from CD4+ T cells from PBMCs, cultured in vitro. The sequence came from a human donor in good health. The DNA sequence reads TGTGCCAGCTCACCGAATGGAAACTACAATGAGCAGTTCTTC. This gives the protein CASSPNGNYNEQFF.